These 16 T cell receptor beta chains originate from one sample sequenced in a study of PD-L1 blockade in urothelial cancer. Using immunoSEQ multiplex PCR, the repertoire was profiled, and TCRdb retains in-frame clones only, with some absent. The sample includes about 15,000 clones, roughly 90% seen only once; the top ten take 13% to 15%. The sequences come from PBMCs, collected around atezolizumab (anti-PD-L1) treatment. Every receptor here comes from an older man with urothelial cancer.

The rearrangement links TRBV6-1 to TRBJ1-5, with D perhaps matching TRBD1 (5 bases). This CDR3 comprises 14 residues. Trimming shortened V by 4 bases and J by 3 bases, and 10 bases separated the two germline ends. In germline, CDR1 is MNHNS, CDR2 SASEGT. CDR3 DNA: TGTGCCAGCAGTGTCAGGGCTAACAATCAGCCCCAGCATTTT. Translating it yields CASSVRANNQPQHF.

The rearrangement links TRBV7-9 to TRBJ2-7; 7 bases line up with TRBD1. Per germline, CDR1 SEHNR and CDR2 FQNEAQ (reference sequence). There are 16 residues in the CDR3. Trimming took 4 bases from V and 2 from J; bases not matched to a gene: 11. The CDR3 bases are TGTGCCAGCAGCTCGACGCTGACAGGGCAGACCTACGAGCAGTACTTC. Its protein is CASSSTLTGQTYEQYF.

J is TRBJ1-5 and V is TRBV7-2; tentatively, D is TRBD1 (5 bases). The germline V gene encodes CDR1 SGHTA and CDR2 FQGNSA. Deletions cut 1 base from V and 1 base from J, with 11 bases between. There are 16 residues in the CDR3. CDR3 DNA: TGTGCCAGCAGCTTAGTGGGGGGGAAAAGCAATCAGCCCCAGCATTTT. Protein product: CASSLVGGKSNQPQHF.

This clone was detected only once. V and J are TRBV5-1 and TRBJ2-3; D not resolved. Germline V lookup: CDR1 SGHRS, CDR2 YFSETQ. The CDR3 has 15 residues. V was pared by 6 bases and J by 1 base, with 15 bases between. CDR3 sequence: CASNPGVSGTDTQYF. The CDR3 region has the DNA TGCGCCAGCAATCCAGGCGTATCCGGCACAGATACGCAGTATTTT.

The chain uses TRBV14 and TRBJ2-7; 8 bases are a match to TRBD1. Germline trimming cut 4 bases from V and 5 bases from J; bases unmatched to any gene: 13. The CDR3 length is 16 residues. Looked up from germline, CDR1 is SGHDN and CDR2 is FVKESK. The CDR3 region has the DNA TGTGCCAGCAGCCCTTACTCGGGACAGGTGAGCGACGAGCAGTACTTC. Residues: CASSPYSGQVSDEQYF.

V is TRBV28 and J is TRBJ1-2; 11 bases line up with TRBD1. The ends lost 2 bases at V and 7 bases at J; junction bases unmatched: 6. There are 15 residues in the CDR3. Germline CDR1 reads MDHEN; CDR2 reads SYDVKM. The CDR3 region has the DNA TGTGCCAGCAGTTTAACGGACAGGGGGCTCGCTGGCTACACCTTC. It codes for CASSLTDRGLAGYTF.

This clone has only one observation. This chain uses TRBV5-1 with TRBJ1-1; D is unresolved. CDR3 size: 13 residues. V shed 6 bases and J shed 4 bases, with 13 bases lying between them. Germline-derived CDR1 and CDR2 are SGHRS and YFSETQ. DNA of the CDR3: TGCGCCAGCACTGGCGGGTTGGGCACTGAAGCTTTCTTT. Translating gives CASTGGLGTEAFF.

The chain uses TRBV5-5 and TRBJ2-5; perhaps TRBD1 as D (5 bases). The V gene lost 0 bases and the J gene lost 5 bases, with 8 bases spanning the gap. The V gene's germline CDR1 is SGHKS and CDR2 YYEKEE (reference sequence). The CDR3 has 13 residues. DNA for the CDR3: TGTGCCAGCAGCTTGGTTTGGGGCGAGACCCAGTACTTC. Amino acid sequence: CASSLVWGETQYF.

This clone was observed once. V and J are TRBV30 and TRBJ2-3; 7 bases map to TRBD2. The CDR3 loop spans 12 amino acids. Germline CDR1 and CDR2: GTSNPN and SVGIG (reference sequence). This chain's CDR3 is CGSGVSTDTQYF. The CDR3 nucleotides are TGTGGGAGCGGGGTTAGCACAGATACGCAGTATTTT.

The chain carries TRBV2 and TRBJ2-3; D is undetermined. Germline-derived CDR1 and CDR2 are SNHLY and FYNNEI. The ends were cut back, 4 bases at V and 4 bases at J, with 6 bases in the middle. This CDR3 comprises 12 residues. The CDR3 nucleotides read TGTGCCAGCAGTGGTAGTGCAGATACGCAGTATTTT. This codes for CASSGSADTQYF. Full variable domain (rest looked up from reference TRBV2 and TRBJ2-3): EPEVTQTPSHQVTQMGQEVILRCVPISNHLYFYWYRQILGQKVEFLVSFYNNEISEKSEIFDDQFSVERPDGSNFTLKIRSTKLEDSAMYFCASSGSADTQYFGPGTRLTVL.

This rearrangement joins TRBV27 to TRBJ2-3, with 9 nucleotides matching TRBD2. This CDR3 region has 16 residues. From germline, CDR1 is MNHEY and CDR2 SMNVEV (reference sequence). Trimming at V came to 3 bases and at J to 1 base, leaving 5 bases not matched to a gene. The CDR3 loop reads CASSFQLAGGTDTQYF. The DNA for the CDR3 is TGTGCCAGCAGTTTCCAGTTAGCGGGGGGCACAGATACGCAGTATTTT.

The chain couples TRBV2 to TRBJ2-3, with a tentative D call TRBD1 (5 bases). The germline CDR1 and CDR2 sequences are SNHLY and FYNNEI. The V and J ends lost 7 bases and 8 bases respectively, with 25 bases between them. CDR3 length equals 16 residues. The CDR3 DNA reads TGTGCCAGCATCGAAAGGGGCCGATTTACGCGAGGTACGCAGTATTTT. This codes for CASIERGRFTRGTQYF. The full variable domain, completed using reference TRBV2 and TRBJ2-3, is EPEVTQTPSHQVTQMGQEVILRCVPISNHLYFYWYRQILGQKVEFLVSFYNNEISEKSEIFDDQFSVERPDGSNFTLKIRSTKLEDSAMYFCASIERGRFTRGTQYFGPGTRLTVL.

This clone was detected once. The rearrangement uses TRBV19 and TRBJ1-5; 9 bases line up with TRBD1. The ends lost 3 bases at V and 2 bases at J; junction bases unmatched: 5. CDR3 length: 16 amino acids. Looked up from germline, CDR1 is LNHDA and CDR2 is SQIVND (reference sequence). CDR3 protein: CASSIVTGGGNQPQHF. The CDR3 DNA sequence: TGTGCCAGTAGTATCGTTACAGGGGGCGGCAATCAGCCCCAGCATTTT. Complete variable domain (other parts from reference TRBV19 and TRBJ1-5): DGGITQSPKYLFRKEGQNVTLSCEQNLNHDAMYWYRQDPGQGLRLIYYSQIVNDFQKGDIAEGYSVSREKKESFPLTVTSAQKNPTAFYLCASSIVTGGGNQPQHFGDGTRLSIL.

The chain links TRBV18 to TRBJ1-2, with 10 nucleotides matching TRBD1. The ends lost 3 bases at V and 5 bases at J; junction bases unmatched: 6. CDR3 length: 15 residues. CDR1 and CDR2 (germline): KGHSH, LQKENI. For the CDR3, the DNA is TGTGCCAGCTCACCCGGGACAGGGGTGAGGTATGGCTACACCTTC. Its protein is CASSPGTGVRYGYTF.

J is TRBJ2-4 and V is TRBV6-1, with D perhaps matching TRBD2 (5 bases). The CDR3 is 15 residues long. Trimming cost V 4 bases and J 1 base, with 11 bases left between them. Germline CDR1 reads MNHNS; CDR2 reads SASEGT. DNA for the CDR3: TGTGCCAGCAGTGGGGGAGAGTTCGCCAAAAACATTCAGTACTTC. Translation gives CASSGGEFAKNIQYF.

The chain joins TRBV5-8 to TRBJ1-4; 8 bases fit TRBD1. CDR3 length: 15 amino acids. V shed 4 bases, J shed 3 bases, and the junction held 5 bases outside the gene matches. The germline V gene encodes CDR1 SGHTS and CDR2 YDEGEE. CDR3 nucleotide sequence: TGTGCCAGCAGCACCGGACAGGGTTCTAATGAAAAACTGTTTTTT. Encoded protein: CASSTGQGSNEKLFF.